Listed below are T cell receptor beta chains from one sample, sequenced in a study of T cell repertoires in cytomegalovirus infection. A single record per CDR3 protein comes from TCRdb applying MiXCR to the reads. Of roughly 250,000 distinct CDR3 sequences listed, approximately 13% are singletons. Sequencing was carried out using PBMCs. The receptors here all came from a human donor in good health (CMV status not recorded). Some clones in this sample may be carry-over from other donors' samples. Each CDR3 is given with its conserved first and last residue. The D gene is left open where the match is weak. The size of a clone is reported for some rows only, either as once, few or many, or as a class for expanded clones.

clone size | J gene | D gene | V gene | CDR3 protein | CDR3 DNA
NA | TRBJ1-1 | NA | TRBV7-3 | CASSLDTGPMNTEAFF | TGTGCCAGCAGCTTAGATACGGGTCCGATGAACACTGAAGCTTTCTTT
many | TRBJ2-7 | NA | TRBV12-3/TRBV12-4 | CASSSGRISSYEQYF | TGTGCCAGCAGTTCGGGACGGATAAGCTCCTACGAGCAGTACTTC
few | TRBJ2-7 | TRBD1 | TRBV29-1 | CSVRTGPYEQYF | TGCAGCGTCAGGACAGGTCCCTACGAGCAGTACTTC
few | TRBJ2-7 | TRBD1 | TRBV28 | CASSGGQGFHEQYF | TGTGCCAGCAGTGGGGGACAGGGGTTCCACGAGCAGTACTTC
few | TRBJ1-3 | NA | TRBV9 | CASSREGFAGNTIYF | TGTGCCAGCAGCCGCGAGGGGTTTGCTGGAAACACCATATATTTT
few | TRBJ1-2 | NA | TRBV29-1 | CSVAERVPYGYTF | TGCAGCGTTGCAGAGAGGGTCCCCTATGGCTACACCTTC
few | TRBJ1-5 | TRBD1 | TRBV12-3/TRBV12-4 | CASSLRAPTGYPQPQHF | TGTGCCAGCAGTTTAAGGGCCCCGACAGGGTATCCTCAGCCCCAGCATTTT
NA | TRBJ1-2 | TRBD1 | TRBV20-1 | CSARPGTGVPNYGYTF | TGCAGTGCTAGACCGGGGACAGGGGTTCCTAACTATGGCTACACCTTC
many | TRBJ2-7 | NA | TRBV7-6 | CASSSYRSSYEQYF | TGTGCCAGCAGCTCTTACAGGAGCTCCTACGAGCAGTACTTC
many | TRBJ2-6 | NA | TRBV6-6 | CASRDSTFGGANVLTF | TGTGCCAGCAGGGACAGTACTTTTGGTGGGGCCAACGTCCTGACTTTC
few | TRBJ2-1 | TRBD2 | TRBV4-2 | CASSQDGGRASEQFF | TGTGCCAGCAGCCAAGATGGCGGGAGGGCCAGTGAGCAGTTCTTC
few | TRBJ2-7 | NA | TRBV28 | CASSSTSVRGF | TGTGCCAGCAGTTCAACGTCCGTAAGGGGCTTC
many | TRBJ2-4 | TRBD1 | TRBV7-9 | CASRATGAKNIQYF | TGTGCCAGCAGGGCGACAGGGGCCAAAAACATTCAGTACTTC